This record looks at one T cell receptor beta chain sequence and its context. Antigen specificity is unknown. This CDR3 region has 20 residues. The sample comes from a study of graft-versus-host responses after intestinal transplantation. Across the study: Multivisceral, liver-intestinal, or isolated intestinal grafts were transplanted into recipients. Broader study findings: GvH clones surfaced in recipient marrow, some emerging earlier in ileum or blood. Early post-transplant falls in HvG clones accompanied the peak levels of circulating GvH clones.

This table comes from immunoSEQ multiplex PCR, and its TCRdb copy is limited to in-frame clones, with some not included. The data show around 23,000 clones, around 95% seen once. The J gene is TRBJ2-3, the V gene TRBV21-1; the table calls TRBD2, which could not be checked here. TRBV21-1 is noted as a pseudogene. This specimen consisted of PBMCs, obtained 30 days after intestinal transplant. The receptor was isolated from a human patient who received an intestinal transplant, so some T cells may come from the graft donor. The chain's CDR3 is CASSKPPYTSGGRGTDTQYF. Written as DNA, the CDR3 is TGTGCCAGCAGCAAACCACCCTATACCAGCGGGGGTCGGGGCACAGATACGCAGTATTTT.